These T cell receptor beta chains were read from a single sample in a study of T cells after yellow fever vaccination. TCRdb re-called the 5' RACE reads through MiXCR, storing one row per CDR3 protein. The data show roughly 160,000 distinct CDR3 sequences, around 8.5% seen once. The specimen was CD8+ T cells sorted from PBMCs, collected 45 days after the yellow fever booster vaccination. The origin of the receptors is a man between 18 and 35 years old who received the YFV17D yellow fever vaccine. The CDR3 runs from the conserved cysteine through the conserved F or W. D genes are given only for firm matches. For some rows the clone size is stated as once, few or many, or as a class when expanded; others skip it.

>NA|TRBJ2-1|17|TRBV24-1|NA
CATSDPGLGPSYNEQFF
TGTGCCACCAGTGATCCAGGATTGGGCCCGTCCTACAATGAGCAGTTCTTC
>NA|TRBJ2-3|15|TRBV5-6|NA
CASSRSHRITDTQYF
TGTGCCAGCAGCAGAAGCCATAGGATCACAGATACGCAGTATTTT
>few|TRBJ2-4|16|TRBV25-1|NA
CASSDRGFSGENIQYF
TGTGCCAGCAGTGACAGGGGTTTTTCAGGTGAAAACATTCAGTACTTC
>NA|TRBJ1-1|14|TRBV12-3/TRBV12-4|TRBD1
CASSPSQGDTEAFF
TGTGCCAGCAGCCCCAGTCAGGGGGACACTGAAGCTTTCTTT
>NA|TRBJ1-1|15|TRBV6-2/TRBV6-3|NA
CASSYYLDFGTEAFF
TGTGCCAGCAGTTACTATTTGGATTTCGGCACTGAAGCTTTCTTT
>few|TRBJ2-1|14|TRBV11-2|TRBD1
CASHRDSSYNEQFF
TGTGCCAGCCACCGGGACAGCTCCTACAATGAGCAGTTCTTC
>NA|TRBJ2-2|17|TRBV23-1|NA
CASSQDRATPLTGELFF
TGCGCCAGCAGTCAAGACCGTGCTACTCCTCTCACCGGGGAGCTGTTTTTT
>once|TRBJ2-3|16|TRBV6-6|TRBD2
CASSSLGLGRTDTQYF
TGTGCCAGCAGTTCCCTGGGACTAGGACGCACAGATACGCAGTATTTT
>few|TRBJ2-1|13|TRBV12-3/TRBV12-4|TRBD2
CASSSTSHNEQFF
TGTGCCAGCAGCTCGACTAGCCACAATGAGCAGTTCTTC
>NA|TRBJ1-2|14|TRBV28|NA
CASSAARSLYGYTF
TGTGCCAGCAGTGCCGCCAGGTCCCTCTATGGCTACACCTTC
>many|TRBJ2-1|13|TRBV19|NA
CASSVGGYNEQFF
TGTGCCAGTAGTGTTGGAGGGTACAATGAGCAGTTCTTC
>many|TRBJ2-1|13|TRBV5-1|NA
CASSTWTNNEQFF
TGCGCCAGCAGCACATGGACCAACAATGAGCAGTTCTTC
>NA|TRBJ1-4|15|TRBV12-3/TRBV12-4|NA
CASSGWGQSYEKLFF
TGTGCCAGCAGTGGCTGGGGGCAGAGTTATGAAAAACTGTTTTTT
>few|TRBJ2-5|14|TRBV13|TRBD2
CASSQRGAQETQYF
TGTGCCAGCAGTCAGCGGGGGGCCCAAGAGACCCAGTACTTC
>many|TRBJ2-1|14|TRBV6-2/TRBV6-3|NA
CASSYLRVYNEQFF
TGTGCCAGCAGTTATTTGCGGGTTTACAATGAGCAGTTCTTC
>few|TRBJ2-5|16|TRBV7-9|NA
CASSLVLTVAKETQYF
TGTGCCAGCAGCTTAGTTTTGACAGTCGCAAAAGAGACCCAGTACTTC
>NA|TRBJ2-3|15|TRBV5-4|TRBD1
CASSLRQGGTDTQYF
TGTGCCAGCAGCCTCAGACAGGGGGGCACAGATACGCAGTATTTT
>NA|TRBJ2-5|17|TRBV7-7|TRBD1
CASSLALPGQGGETQYF
TGTGCTAGCAGCTTAGCCCTTCCGGGACAGGGAGGAGAGACCCAGTACTTC
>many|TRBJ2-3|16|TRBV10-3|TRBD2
CAISGLAGVRTDTQYF
TGTGCCATCAGTGGCCTAGCGGGGGTGCGGACAGATACGCAGTATTTT
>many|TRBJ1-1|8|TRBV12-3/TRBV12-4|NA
CASGLAFF
TGTGCCAGCGGGCTCGCTTTCTTT
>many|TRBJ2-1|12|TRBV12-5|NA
CASAHPKGEQFF
TGTGCTAGTGCACACCCTAAGGGGGAGCAGTTCTTC
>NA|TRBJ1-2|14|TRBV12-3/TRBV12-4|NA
CASSPQGFGYGYTF
TGTGCCAGCAGTCCGCAGGGGTTCGGTTATGGCTACACCTTC
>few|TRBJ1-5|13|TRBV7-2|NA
CASSLGGFSAQHF
TGTGCCAGCAGCTTAGGAGGGTTTTCAGCCCAGCATTTT
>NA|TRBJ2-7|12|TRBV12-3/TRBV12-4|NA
CASSLIGNEQYF
TGTGCCAGCAGTTTAATCGGGAACGAGCAGTACTTC
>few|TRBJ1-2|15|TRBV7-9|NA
CASRRLGATGDGYTF
TGTGCCAGCAGGCGCCTGGGGGCCACTGGGGATGGCTACACCTTC
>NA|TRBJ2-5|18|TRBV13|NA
CASSLSPGLGQGGETQYF
TGTGCCAGCAGCTTAAGCCCGGGCCTGGGGCAGGGCGGAGAGACCCAGTACTTC
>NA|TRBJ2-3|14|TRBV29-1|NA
CSHGRAGSVDTQYF
TGCAGCCACGGCAGGGCCGGCAGCGTAGATACGCAGTATTTT
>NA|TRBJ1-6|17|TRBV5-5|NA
CASSPGDPKIFNSPLHF
TGTGCCAGCAGCCCCGGGGACCCCAAAATTTTTAATTCACCCCTCCACTTT
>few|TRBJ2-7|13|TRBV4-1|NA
CASSQRELDEQYF
TGCGCCAGCAGCCAAAGGGAATTAGATGAGCAGTACTTC
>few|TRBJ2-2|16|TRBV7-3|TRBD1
CASSPTQGFGTGELFF
TGTGCCAGCAGCCCTACACAGGGGTTCGGCACCGGGGAGCTGTTTTTT
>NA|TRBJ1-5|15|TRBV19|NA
CASSIKVVSNQPQHF
TGTGCCAGTAGTATCAAGGTAGTAAGCAATCAGCCCCAGCATTTT
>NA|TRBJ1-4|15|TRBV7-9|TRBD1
CASRHDRVTNEKLFF
TGTGCCAGCAGACATGACAGGGTAACTAATGAAAAACTGTTTTTT
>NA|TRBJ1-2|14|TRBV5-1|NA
CASSLGGNRDGYTF
TGCGCCAGCAGCTTGGGGGGGAATCGCGACGGCTACACCTTC
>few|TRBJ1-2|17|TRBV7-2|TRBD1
CASSLDDGRGRVYGYTF
TGTGCCAGCAGCTTAGACGACGGCAGGGGGCGGGTATATGGCTACACCTTC
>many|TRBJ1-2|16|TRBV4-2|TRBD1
CASSQELTGVPYGYTF
TGTGCCAGCAGCCAAGAGCTCACAGGGGTTCCCTATGGCTACACCTTC
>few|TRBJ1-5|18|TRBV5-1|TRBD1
CASSSAGQGFRGNQPQHF
TGCGCCAGCAGCTCCGCGGGACAGGGTTTCAGGGGCAATCAGCCCCAGCATTTT
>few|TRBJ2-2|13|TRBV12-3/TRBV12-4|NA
CASSFSGPGELFF
TGTGCCAGCAGTTTTAGCGGCCCCGGGGAGCTGTTTTTT
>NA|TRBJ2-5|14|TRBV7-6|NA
CASSSLPSEETQYF
TGTGCCAGCAGCTCCCTCCCTAGCGAAGAGACCCAGTACTTC
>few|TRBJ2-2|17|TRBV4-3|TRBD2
CASSQDAGTSSSGELFF
TGCGCCAGCAGCCAAGATGCCGGGACTAGCTCAAGCGGGGAGCTGTTTTTT